Listed below are T cell receptor beta chains from one sample, sequenced in a study of blood T cell repertoires in COVID-19. Profiled with immunoSEQ multiplex PCR; TCRdb holds only in-frame clones, not every one. The table records some 250,000 clones, roughly 81% of them present only once. Sequencing was performed on peripheral blood. The receptors were sampled from a woman older than 75 with COVID-19, enrolled during active disease. Both conserved end residues are part of each CDR3. A D gene is named only where the DNA matches it firmly. Rows may omit the clone size; those that give it use once, few, many or a size class.

v_call: TRBV7-3; d_call: -; clone_size: -; j_call: TRBJ1-6; cdr3_aa: CASSLNAAGASPLHF; cdr3_nt: TGTGCCAGCAGCTTAAATGCGGCTGGTGCTTCACCCCTCCACTTT
v_call: TRBV5-1; d_call: -; clone_size: -; j_call: TRBJ1-2; cdr3_aa: CASSLRGVFNYGYTF; cdr3_nt: TGCGCCAGCAGCTTGCGGGGGGTTTTTAACTATGGCTACACCTTC
v_call: TRBV4-3; d_call: -; clone_size: -; j_call: TRBJ1-5; cdr3_aa: CASSQTGDYSNQPQHF; cdr3_nt: TGCGCCAGCAGCCAAACAGGAGATTATAGCAATCAGCCCCAGCATTTT
v_call: TRBV5-6; d_call: -; clone_size: -; j_call: TRBJ1-1; cdr3_aa: CASSLVGAPTPEAFF; cdr3_nt: TGTGCCAGCAGCTTGGTAGGGGCCCCGACCCCTGAAGCTTTCTTT
v_call: TRBV7-6; d_call: TRBD2; clone_size: -; j_call: TRBJ2-5; cdr3_aa: CASSLASGSMGETQYF; cdr3_nt: TGTGCCAGCAGCTTAGCTAGCGGGAGTATGGGGGAGACCCAGTACTTC
v_call: TRBV6-2/TRBV6-3; d_call: TRBD2; clone_size: -; j_call: TRBJ2-7; cdr3_aa: CASSYSGGTYEQYF; cdr3_nt: TGTGCCAGCAGCTATAGCGGGGGAACCTACGAGCAGTACTTC
v_call: TRBV4-1; d_call: -; clone_size: once; j_call: TRBJ1-1; cdr3_aa: CASSQEPPPGTEAFF; cdr3_nt: TGCGCCAGCAGCCAAGAACCCCCTCCCGGCACTGAAGCTTTCTTT
v_call: TRBV19; d_call: TRBD2; clone_size: -; j_call: TRBJ2-1; cdr3_aa: CASSKLAGDNNEQFF; cdr3_nt: TGTGCCAGTAGTAAGCTAGCGGGGGATAACAATGAGCAGTTCTTC
v_call: TRBV7-9; d_call: TRBD2; clone_size: once; j_call: TRBJ2-1; cdr3_aa: CASSRPLGSGRDYNEQFF; cdr3_nt: TGTGCCAGCAGCCGGCCCCTAGGTAGCGGGAGGGATTACAATGAGCAGTTCTTC
v_call: TRBV5-8; d_call: TRBD2; clone_size: -; j_call: TRBJ2-7; cdr3_aa: CASRARGGGYEQYF; cdr3_nt: TGTGCCAGCAGAGCCCGGGGGGGCGGGTACGAGCAGTACTTC
v_call: TRBV5-1; d_call: TRBD2; clone_size: -; j_call: TRBJ2-1; cdr3_aa: CASSSDSGGSYNEQFF; cdr3_nt: TGCGCCAGCAGCTCGGATAGCGGGGGATCCTACAATGAGCAGTTCTTC
v_call: TRBV7-9; d_call: -; clone_size: -; j_call: TRBJ1-2; cdr3_aa: CASSRSFYSPSGGYTF; cdr3_nt: TGTGCCAGCAGCCGTTCGTTTTATAGCCCCTCGGGGGGCTACACCTTC
v_call: TRBV2; d_call: TRBD1; clone_size: -; j_call: TRBJ2-7; cdr3_aa: CASSEDRGSTYEQYF; cdr3_nt: TGTGCCAGCAGTGAAGACAGGGGGTCTACCTACGAGCAGTACTTC
v_call: TRBV7-3; d_call: TRBD2; clone_size: -; j_call: TRBJ2-2; cdr3_aa: CASSLRLAGAPNTGELFF; cdr3_nt: TGTGCCAGCAGCCTCCGACTAGCGGGGGCCCCGAACACCGGGGAGCTGTTTTTT
v_call: TRBV4-2; d_call: TRBD1; clone_size: -; j_call: TRBJ2-2; cdr3_aa: CASSQETGKGGELFF; cdr3_nt: TGTGCCAGCAGCCAAGAGACAGGGAAGGGCGGGGAGCTGTTTTTT
v_call: TRBV7-2; d_call: -; clone_size: few; j_call: TRBJ1-1; cdr3_aa: CASSSEDRSFMNTEAFF; cdr3_nt: TGTGCCAGCAGCTCAGAGGACAGAAGTTTCATGAACACTGAAGCTTTCTTT
v_call: TRBV18; d_call: -; clone_size: -; j_call: TRBJ1-1; cdr3_aa: CASSLDRSNTEAFF; cdr3_nt: TGTGCCAGCTCCCTCGACAGGTCGAACACTGAAGCTTTCTTT
v_call: TRBV6-2/TRBV6-3; d_call: TRBD1; clone_size: -; j_call: TRBJ1-1; cdr3_aa: CASRPTGTDNTEAFF; cdr3_nt: TGTGCCAGCAGGCCTACCGGGACAGACAACACTGAAGCTTTCTTT
v_call: TRBV28; d_call: TRBD1; clone_size: -; j_call: TRBJ1-1; cdr3_aa: CASSLRQGAAGMNTEAFF; cdr3_nt: TGTGCCAGCAGTCTAAGACAGGGGGCGGCGGGGATGAACACTGAAGCTTTCTTT